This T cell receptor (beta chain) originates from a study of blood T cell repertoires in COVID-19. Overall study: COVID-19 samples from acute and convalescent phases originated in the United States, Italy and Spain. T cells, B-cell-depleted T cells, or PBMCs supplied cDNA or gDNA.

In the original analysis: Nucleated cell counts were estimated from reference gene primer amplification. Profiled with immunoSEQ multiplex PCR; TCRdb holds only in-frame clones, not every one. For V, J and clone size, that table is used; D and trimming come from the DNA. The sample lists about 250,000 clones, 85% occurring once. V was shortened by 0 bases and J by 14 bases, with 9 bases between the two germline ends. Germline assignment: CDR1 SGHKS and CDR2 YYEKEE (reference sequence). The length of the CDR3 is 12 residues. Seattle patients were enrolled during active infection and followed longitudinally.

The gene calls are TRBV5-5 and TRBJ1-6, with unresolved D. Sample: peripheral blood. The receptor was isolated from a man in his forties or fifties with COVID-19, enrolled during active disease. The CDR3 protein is CASSLAFRSLHF. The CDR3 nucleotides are TGTGCCAGCAGCTTGGCCTTTCGTTCCCTCCACTTT.